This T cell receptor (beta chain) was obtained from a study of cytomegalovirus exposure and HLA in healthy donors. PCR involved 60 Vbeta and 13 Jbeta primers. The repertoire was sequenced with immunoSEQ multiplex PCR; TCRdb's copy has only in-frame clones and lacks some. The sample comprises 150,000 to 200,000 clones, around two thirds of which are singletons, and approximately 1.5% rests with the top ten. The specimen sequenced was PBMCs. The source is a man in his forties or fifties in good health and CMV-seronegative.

The CDR3 reads CAISESRVYEQYF. The CDR3 nucleotides read TGTGCCATCAGTGAGTCCAGGGTCTACGAGCAGTACTTC. This chain connects TRBV10-3 to TRBJ2-7; perhaps TRBD1 as D (5 bases). This CDR3 has 13 amino acids. Germline loops: CDR1 ENHRY, CDR2 SYGVKD. With 0 bases removed from V and 3 bases from J, the gap between germline ends came to 6 bases.